Listed here are 32 T cell receptor beta chains from one sample, sequenced in a study of shared clonotypes between healthy human individuals. Naive CD8 cells, CD45RO-negative and positively selected for CCR7, excluded terminally differentiated effector memory CD45RA+ cells. TCRdb keeps only in-frame clones here, not all; method: immunoSEQ multiplex PCR. Counted here are roughly 600,000 clones, 98% occurring once; the ten biggest clones make up less than 0.35%. Sequencing was carried out using naive CD8+ T cells sorted from blood. The receptors were sampled from a man younger than 45 in good health.

The chain combines TRBV7-9 with TRBJ1-2; D gene uncertain. There are 18 residues in the CDR3. V was cut by 0 bases and J by 1 base, with 18 bases left in between. Germline loops: CDR1 SEHNR, CDR2 FQNEAQ (reference sequence). CDR3 loop: CASSLAGTKTALNYGYTF. CDR3 DNA sequence: TGTGCCAGCAGCTTAGCCGGTACAAAGACGGCTCTTAACTATGGCTACACCTTC.

The chain couples TRBV7-9 to TRBJ1-5, with TRBD1 identical over 7 bases. Germline V CDR1 and CDR2: SEHNR, FQNEAQ (reference sequence). CDR3 length: 14 residues. The junction had 5 bases not matched to a gene; V was cut back by 4 bases and J by 5 bases. The CDR3 reads CASSSPGGDQPQHF. Written as DNA, the CDR3 is TGTGCCAGCAGCTCCCCAGGGGGGGATCAGCCCCAGCATTTT.

This clone was seen a single time. The chain carries TRBV27 and TRBJ1-5, with D unresolved. Trimming pared 0 bases from V and 9 bases from J, leaving 9 bases between. This CDR3 is 13 amino acids long. Germline CDR1 MNHEY, CDR2 SMNVEV (reference sequence). The CDR3 DNA reads TGTGCCAGCAGTTTATCCCCGGTTGGGCCCCAGCATTTT. Amino acids: CASSLSPVGPQHF.

The V call is TRBV30, the J call TRBJ2-7; 7 positions agree with TRBD2. Germline trimming cut 1 base from V and 3 bases from J; bases unmatched to any gene: 6. Germline V gene lookup returns CDR1 GTSNPN and CDR2 SVGIG (reference sequence). This CDR3 comprises 14 residues. The CDR3 DNA reads TGTGCCTGGAGTGAACTTGGGGGGGTCTACGAGCAGTACTTC. It is translated as CAWSELGGVYEQYF.

The V and J genes are TRBV27 and TRBJ2-5; TRBD2 agrees at 10 bases. The trim removed 6 bases at V and 4 bases at J, leaving 11 bases unmatched. The germline gives CDR1 MNHEY, CDR2 SMNVEV (reference sequence). This CDR3 has 16 residues. The CDR3 loop reads CASSQRLAGVRETQYF. For the CDR3, the DNA is TGTGCCAGCAGCCAGAGGCTAGCGGGAGTCAGAGAGACCCAGTACTTC.

The genes are TRBV9 and TRBJ2-3; 11 nucleotides align to TRBD2. With V trimmed by 4 bases and J by 1 base, 8 bases remained unmatched. The CDR3 extends over 17 amino acids. Germline CDR1 is SGDLS and CDR2 is YYNGEE. The CDR3 is CASSPTWTSGRTDTQYF. The CDR3 coding sequence is TGTGCCAGCAGCCCTACTTGGACTAGCGGGCGCACAGATACGCAGTATTTT.

The V gene is TRBV5-1, the J gene TRBJ2-1; D gene uncertain. The V gene's germline CDR1 is SGHRS and CDR2 YFSETQ. V lost 1 base and J 6 bases, leaving 5 bases between the germline ends. The CDR3 is made up of 12 amino acids. The CDR3 is CASSLLPNEQFF. In DNA, the CDR3 is TGCGCCAGCAGCTTGTTACCCAATGAGCAGTTCTTC. Drawing the rest from reference TRBV5-1 and TRBJ2-1, the complete variable domain is KAGVTQTPRYLIKTRGQQVTLSCSPISGHRSVSWYQQTPGQGLQFLFEYFSETQRNKGNFPGRFSGRQFSNSRSEMNVSTLELGDSALYLCASSLLPNEQFFGPGTRLTVL.

This clone was counted only a few times. The chain combines TRBV16 with TRBJ1-2; D remains ambiguous. This CDR3 region has 14 residues. CDR1 KGHSY and CDR2 FQNENV come from the germline V gene. The germline V and J ends were trimmed by 1 base and 3 bases, with 9 bases remaining between them. The CDR3 DNA follows: TGTGCCAGCAGCCAATTATCAGCAGACTATGGCTACACCTTC. This translates into CASSQLSADYGYTF. The full variable domain, its missing parts supplied by reference TRBV16 and TRBJ1-2, is GEEVAQTPKHLVRGEGQKAKLYCAPIKGHSYVFWYQQVLKNEFKFLISFQNENVFDETGMPKERFSAKCLPNSPCSLEIQATKLEDSAVYFCASSQLSADYGYTFGSGTRLTVV.

The gene calls are TRBV29-1 and TRBJ2-7; the match to TRBD1 covers 7 bases. This CDR3 contains 13 residues. V shed 7 bases, J shed 1 base, and the junction held 7 bases outside the gene matches. Germline V gene sequence: CDR1 SQVTM, CDR2 ANQGSEA. The CDR3 nucleotides read TGCAGCGCTAAATTGACAGGGTCCTACGAGCAGTACTTC. It codes for CSAKLTGSYEQYF.

The V call is TRBV9, the J call TRBJ2-7; TRBD2 is a possible D gene (6 bases). CDR1 is SGDLS and CDR2 is YYNGEE in the germline V gene. Trimming removed 4 bases at V and 0 bases at J, with 17 bases between. The CDR3 is 16 amino acids. The CDR3: CASSPLEGRSSYEQYF. The CDR3 nucleotides read TGTGCCAGCAGCCCACTCGAGGGGAGGAGCTCCTACGAGCAGTACTTC. The entire variable domain, with the rest obtained from reference TRBV9 and TRBJ2-7, is as follows: DSGVTQTPKHLITATGQRVTLRCSPRSGDLSVYWYQQSLDQGLQFLIQYYNGEERAKGNILERFSAQQFPDLHSELNLSSLELGDSALYFCASSPLEGRSSYEQYFGPGTRLTVT.

CDR3 in DNA: TGTGCCAGCAGCTTAGTCTCGGCGGGAGGGTCCTACGAGCAGTACTTC. Its translation is CASSLVSAGGSYEQYF. The chain joins TRBV7-8 to TRBJ2-7; 9 bases match TRBD2. From germline, CDR1 is SGHVS and CDR2 FQNEAQ. This CDR3 is 16 amino acids long. J gave up 1 base and V 1 base, and 5 bases lay outside the gene matches.

The rearrangement joins TRBV12-5 to TRBJ2-1, with 7 bases matching TRBD2. Germline trimming cut 2 bases from V and 8 bases from J; bases unmatched to any gene: 12. This CDR3 has 16 residues. The germline V gene encodes CDR1 LGHNT and CDR2 FRNRAP. This CDR3 is CASGLKFGEGRDEQFF. CDR3 sequence (DNA): TGTGCTAGTGGTTTGAAGTTTGGGGAGGGGCGGGATGAGCAGTTCTTC.

This clone is a singleton in its sample. The rearrangement uses TRBV10-3 and TRBJ2-3; 13 bases agree with TRBD2. Germline CDR1 reads ENHRY; CDR2 reads SYGVKD. The trim removed 3 bases at V and 3 bases at J, leaving 3 bases unmatched. The CDR3 is made up of 16 amino acids. CDR3 residues: CAISDPTSGRTDTQYF. CDR3 sequence (DNA): TGTGCCATCAGTGACCCGACTAGCGGGAGGACAGATACGCAGTATTTT.

The chain combines TRBV10-3 with TRBJ2-3, with TRBD2 identical over 9 bases. Germline CDR1 ENHRY, CDR2 SYGVKD. The CDR3 contains 16 residues. Trimming removed 10 bases from V and 2 bases from J; junction bases left unmatched: 13. The CDR3 DNA reads as TGTGCCAGTATACCCGGGCGGGGGGGATACACAGATACGCAGTATTTT. This sequence encodes CASIPGRGGYTDTQYF.

The V gene is TRBV9, the J gene TRBJ2-1; 8 bases are shared with TRBD2. The CDR3 is 15 amino acids. V lost 4 bases, J lost 7 bases, and 10 bases stayed unmatched. CDR1 is SGDLS, CDR2 YYNGEE, per germline. This chain's CDR3 is CASSPSLGLVNEQFF. For the CDR3, the DNA is TGTGCCAGCAGCCCCTCGCTGGGACTAGTTAATGAGCAGTTCTTC. The full variable domain, with the rest looked up from reference TRBV9 and TRBJ2-1, is DSGVTQTPKHLITATGQRVTLRCSPRSGDLSVYWYQQSLDQGLQFLIQYYNGEERAKGNILERFSAQQFPDLHSELNLSSLELGDSALYFCASSPSLGLVNEQFFGPGTRLTVL.

The chain is built from TRBV10-3 and TRBJ1-3; TRBD1 might be the D (5 bases). CDR3 size: 14 residues. V was shortened by 6 bases and J by 0 bases, with 9 bases between the two germline ends. Germline CDR1 reads ENHRY; CDR2 reads SYGVKD. CDR3 in amino acids: CAISGHSSGNTIYF. CDR3 nucleotide sequence: TGTGCCATCAGCGGACACAGCTCTGGAAACACCATATATTTT.

Only one count was recorded for this clone. This chain links TRBV11-2 with TRBJ2-5, with 11 bases matching TRBD1. The V and J ends lost 1 base and 5 bases, in that order; junction bases with no gene match: 12. The CDR3 has 18 amino acids. Germline loops: CDR1 SGHAT, CDR2 FQNNGV. CDR3 amino acids: CASSLVRIAGTGGETQYF. CDR3 sequence (DNA): TGTGCCAGCAGCTTAGTCAGGATAGCCGGGACAGGGGGGGAGACCCAGTACTTC. Complete variable domain (other parts from reference TRBV11-2 and TRBJ2-5): EAGVAQSPRYKIIEKRQSVAFWCNPISGHATLYWYQQILGQGPKLLIQFQNNGVVDDSQLPKDRFSAERLKGVDSTLKIQPAKLEDSAVYLCASSLVRIAGTGGETQYFGPGTRLLVL.

The chain links TRBV19 to TRBJ2-7; perhaps TRBD2 as D (6 bases). Trimming took 5 bases from V and 0 from J, leaving 11 bases between them. Germline CDR1 reads LNHDA; CDR2 reads SQIVND (reference sequence). This CDR3 spans 14 amino acids. This CDR3 reads CASSPAGSSYEQYF. The CDR3 DNA is TGTGCCAGTAGTCCGGCGGGGAGCTCCTACGAGCAGTACTTC.

The chain is built from TRBV27 and TRBJ1-5; D is ambiguous. Germline V gene sequence: CDR1 MNHEY, CDR2 SMNVEV (reference sequence). The length of the CDR3 is 13 residues. V was shortened by 2 bases and J by 6 bases, with 8 bases between the two germline ends. CDR3 in DNA: TGTGCCAGCAGTTTAGGGCCCCCTCAGCCCCAGCATTTT. Translated: CASSLGPPQPQHF.

The chain recombines TRBV12-5 with TRBJ2-7; D is perhaps TRBD1 or TRBD2 (5 bases each). The germline gives CDR1 LGHNT, CDR2 FRNRAP. V dropped 5 bases and J dropped 0 bases, with 8 bases sitting between them. This CDR3 comprises 13 residues. CDR3: CASGPGPSYEQYF. DNA of the CDR3: TGTGCTAGTGGTCCGGGACCCTCCTACGAGCAGTACTTC.

The genes are TRBV10-2 and TRBJ1-4, with D uncertain. CDR1 WSHSY and CDR2 SAAADI come from the germline V gene. V lost 4 bases and J lost 0, with 9 bases in between. This CDR3 is built from 15 residues. This CDR3 reads CASSGRTSTNEKLFF. The CDR3 DNA sequence: TGCGCCAGCAGTGGACGGACCTCAACTAATGAAAAACTGTTTTTT.

V gene TRBV27 combines with J gene TRBJ2-3, with D possibly called TRBD1 or TRBD2 (5 bases each). From germline, CDR1 is MNHEY and CDR2 SMNVEV (reference sequence). Trimming took off 6 bases at V and 1 base at J, with 11 bases between the two ends. The CDR3 runs 14 residues. CDR3 sequence reads: CASRTWDGTDTQYF. As DNA, the CDR3 is TGTGCCAGCAGGACCTGGGACGGCACAGATACGCAGTATTTT.

This clone was recorded a few times. This chain uses TRBV29-1 with TRBJ1-4, with D unresolved. Between the trimmed V and J ends, which lost 3 bases and 0 bases, there was a span of 8 bases. The germline V gene encodes CDR1 SQVTM and CDR2 ANQGSEA. The CDR3 contains 14 residues. The CDR3 here is CSVEGRTTNEKLFF. As DNA, the CDR3 is TGCAGCGTTGAGGGCAGGACAACTAATGAAAAACTGTTTTTT.

CDR3 loop: CSVSGTEGWSYGYTF. The CDR3 DNA reads TGCAGCGTCAGCGGGACAGAGGGATGGAGTTATGGCTACACCTTC. J is TRBJ1-2 and V is TRBV29-1, with 7 positions matching TRBD1. The V segment lost 6 bases and the J segment 5 bases; nucleotides outside the gene matches: 15. The CDR3 length is 15 residues. In germline, CDR1 is SQVTM, CDR2 ANQGSEA.

The J gene is TRBJ2-7, the V gene TRBV28; 9 bases are shared with TRBD2. The CDR3 runs to 15 residues. V trimming: 4 bases; J trimming: 4 bases; junction bases outside the gene matches: 8. The germline gives CDR1 MDHEN, CDR2 SYDVKM. The CDR3 DNA reads as TGTGCCAGCAGTTCCGGACTAGCGCTTAGTTACGAGCAGTACTTC. Translation: CASSSGLALSYEQYF.

V usage is TRBV19 and J usage is TRBJ2-1, with 12 bases aligning to TRBD2. This CDR3 is 15 amino acids long. V gave up 10 bases and J gave up 2 bases; unmatched junction bases: 6. The germline CDR1 and CDR2 sequences are LNHDA and SQIVND (reference sequence). CDR3 sequence (DNA): TGTGCCACCCAGAGACTAGCGGGAGCCTACAATGAGCAGTTCTTC. It encodes CATQRLAGAYNEQFF.

V gene TRBV7-2 combines with J gene TRBJ2-7; 12 bases agree with TRBD2. This CDR3 spans 16 amino acids. Germline V gene sequence: CDR1 SGHTA, CDR2 FQGNSA. V shed 3 bases and J 2 bases; nucleotides not matched to a gene: 5. The CDR3 spells CASSFGTSGQPYEQYF. The CDR3 DNA reads TGTGCCAGCAGCTTCGGGACTAGCGGGCAACCCTACGAGCAGTACTTC.

This sequence joins TRBV15 and TRBJ2-2, with 9 bases that match TRBD2. This CDR3 comprises 20 residues. V dropped 2 bases and J dropped 0; count of bases not matched to a gene: 13. Per the germline V gene, CDR1 is LNHNV and CDR2 is YYDKDF (reference sequence). DNA of the CDR3: TGTGCCACCAGCAGATCGGTTGCGGGAGGGCTGAACGCGAACACCGGGGAGCTGTTTTTT. Protein: CATSRSVAGGLNANTGELFF.

The chain joins TRBV15 to TRBJ2-7; 10 nucleotides match TRBD2. In germline, CDR1 is LNHNV, CDR2 YYDKDF (reference sequence). V was pared by 0 bases and J by 2 bases, with 4 bases of the junction left unmatched. This CDR3 is built from 16 residues. In DNA, the CDR3 is TGTGCCACCAGCAGAGATTTACTAGCGGGAACCTACGAGCAGTACTTC. Translating it yields CATSRDLLAGTYEQYF.

V usage is TRBV27 and J usage is TRBJ1-5; D ambiguous. Trimming removed 2 bases at V and 0 bases at J, with 8 bases between. The CDR3 contains 15 residues. Germline V lookup: CDR1 MNHEY, CDR2 SMNVEV (reference sequence). CDR3 coding DNA: TGTGCCAGCAGTTTAGCCACGCATAGCAATCAGCCCCAGCATTTT. It encodes CASSLATHSNQPQHF.

This clone was found once. The CDR3 coding sequence is TGCGCCAGCAGCCAAGAGCGCGGCAGCTTGGCCGATACGCAGTATTTT. As protein: CASSQERGSLADTQYF. The chain carries TRBV4-1 and TRBJ2-3; D not certain. Trimming shortened V by 0 bases and J by 6 bases, and 16 bases separated the two germline ends. CDR1 is MGHRA and CDR2 is YSYEKL in the germline V gene. The CDR3 runs 16 residues.

The V gene is TRBV6-5, the J gene TRBJ2-1, with a possible D match to TRBD1 (6 bases). The CDR3 totals 15 residues. Trimming pared 2 bases from V and 7 bases from J, leaving 15 bases between. CDR1 and CDR2 from the germline V gene are MNHEY and SVGAGI. CDR3: CASSYVSLGGNEQFF. DNA for the CDR3: TGTGCCAGCAGTTACGTCTCTTTAGGGGGAAATGAGCAGTTCTTC.